The sequence of this T cell receptor beta chain was determined in a study of cytomegalovirus exposure and HLA in healthy donors. Background on the study: One earlier analysis, a look at roughly 170 million T cells, found roughly 110 million unique TCR beta sequences.

About this clone itself: Antigen unknown.

Overall study results and limits: Reports indicate that TCR beta sequences accurately predicted the HLA-A and HLA-B alleles of most subjects. CMV serostatus was the sole immune exposure information available.

Amplification used 60 Vbeta primers and 13 Jbeta primers. Clones were read by immunoSEQ multiplex PCR, and TCRdb kept only the in-frame ones, dropping some. This sample has about 160,000 clones; approximately 80% occur once, and the top ten carry roughly 1.2%. The CDR3 length is 14 residues. Unmatched junction bases numbered 4, after V lost 3 bases and J lost 4 bases. In germline, CDR1 is SEHNR, CDR2 FQNEAQ (reference sequence). The chain employs TRBV7-9 and TRBJ1-2; 8 nucleotides align to TRBD1. The sequence came from a boy between 2 and 10 years old in good health and CMV-seronegative. Sequencing input: PBMCs. The chain's CDR3 is CASSFADRGYGYTF. CDR3 coding DNA: TGTGCCAGCAGCTTCGCAGACAGGGGCTATGGCTACACCTTC.